This T cell receptor (beta chain) was sequenced in a study of regulatory T cells in long-lasting Graves disease. General study results and limits: Gene preferences differed: TRBV28, TRBJ1-2, TRBJ2-5 in persistent cases.

The germline V gene encodes CDR1 LNHDA and CDR2 SQIVND (reference sequence). The V and J ends lost 11 bases and 3 bases respectively, with 32 bases between them. This CDR3 is 19 amino acids long. Researchers made TCR beta libraries by using iRepertoire HTBI primers and running Arm-PCR on CDR3 regions. Original analysis: Samples jointly harbored 60 to 70 TRBV and over 11 TRBJ segments. TCRdb itself ran the multiplex PCR reads through MiXCR, one entry per CDR3 protein. These V and J calls derive from TCRdb rather than the authors' analysis. The sample contains 350,000 to 450,000 distinct CDR3 sequences, approximately 12% of which appear only once. As to this clonotype: Its matching antigen is unknown.

Time point denoted: newly diagnosed GD, antithyroid drugs for less than 3 months. Following extraction of RNA from PBMCs, that RNA was used to make the TCR library. The same data also contributed to another study, on T cells in Graves' hyperthyroidism and ophthalmopathy. That report adds: TCR CDR3 underwent first-round RT-PCR with the HTBI primer set. In blood, most of the thyroid clonotypes expanded above 0.001 were also present.

The source was peripheral blood mononuclear cells (PBMCs), collected at new diagnosis, from a patient treated with antithyroid drugs. This sequence joins TRBV19 and TRBJ2-1; D unclear. The origin of this receptor is a woman aged 18-29 years with Graves disease. The CDR3 is CALIEARQAGEAFYNEQFF. The CDR3 bases are TGTGCCTTAATCGAAGCCCGGCAAGCAGGCGAGGCGTTCTACAATGAGCAGTTCTTC.